One TCR beta chain is described in this entry. Its antigen is still unknown. CDR3 length equals 15 residues. Germline loops: CDR1 MNHNS, CDR2 SASEGT. The V and J ends lost 5 bases and 7 bases respectively, with 21 bases between them. This entry comes from a study of blood T cells in healthy people across ages. Study-level points and caveats: In long-lived donors, naive CD4+ cell counts and diversity exceeded those of aged donors.

Each of the donors had approximately 10 milliliters of peripheral blood drawn into EDTA-treated Vacutainer tubes. Alongside a J-beta primer mix, a sample-barcoded 5' primer served in a second PCR lasting roughly 7 to 11 cycles. TCRdb reprocessed the 5' RACE reads with MiXCR, giving one entry per CDR3 protein. The data contain 710,000 or so distinct CDR3 sequences, 22% of them seen just once; the ten biggest clones take up around 21%. The source of this sequence is a man in his 70s in good health. Material: blood. The rearrangement joins TRBV6-1 to TRBJ2-7; no clear D gene. CDR3 sequence: CASSTQDGPYGEQYF. In DNA, the CDR3 is TGTGCCAGCAGTACCCAGGACGGACCCTATGGAGAGCAGTACTTC.